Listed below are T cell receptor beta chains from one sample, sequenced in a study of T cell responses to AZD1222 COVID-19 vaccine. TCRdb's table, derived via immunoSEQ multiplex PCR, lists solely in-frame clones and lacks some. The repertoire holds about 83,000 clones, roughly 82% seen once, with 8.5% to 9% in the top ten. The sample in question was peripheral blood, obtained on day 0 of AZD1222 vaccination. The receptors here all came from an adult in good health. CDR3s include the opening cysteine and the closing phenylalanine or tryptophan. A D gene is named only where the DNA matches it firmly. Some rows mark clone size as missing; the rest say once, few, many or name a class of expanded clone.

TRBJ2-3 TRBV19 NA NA CASSILQITDTQYF TGTGCCAGTAGTATACTACAGATCACAGATACGCAGTATTTT
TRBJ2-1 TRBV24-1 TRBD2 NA CATSDGLAGFYNEQFF TGTGCCACCAGTGATGGACTAGCGGGGTTCTACAATGAGCAGTTCTTC
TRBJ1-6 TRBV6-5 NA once CASSYPPGINSPLHF TGTGCCAGCAGTTACCCGCCAGGGATTAATTCACCCCTCCACTTT
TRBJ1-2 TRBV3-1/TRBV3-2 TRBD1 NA CASSHGTGSAYGYTF TGTGCCAGCAGCCATGGGACAGGGTCCGCCTATGGCTACACCTTC
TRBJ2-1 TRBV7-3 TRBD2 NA CASSRSPVGTSINEQFF TGTGCCAGCAGCCGTTCCCCTGTGGGGACTAGCATCAATGAGCAGTTCTTC
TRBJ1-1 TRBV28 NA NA CASSPNTEAFF TGTGCCAGCAGTCCGAACACTGAAGCTTTCTTT
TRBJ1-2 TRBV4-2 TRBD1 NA CASSQDLGDSTFNYGYTF TGTGCCAGCAGCCAAGATTTGGGGGACAGTACCTTCAACTATGGCTACACCTTC
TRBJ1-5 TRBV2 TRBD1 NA CASKRTGMGRNQPQHF TGTGCCAGCAAAAGGACAGGGATGGGGCGCAATCAGCCCCAGCATTTT
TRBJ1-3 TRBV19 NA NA CASSFTGFGNTIYF TGTGCCAGTAGCTTTACAGGATTCGGAAACACCATATATTTT
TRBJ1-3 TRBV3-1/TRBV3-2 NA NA CASSQDGNSGNTIYF TGTGCCAGCAGCCAAGATGGTAACTCTGGAAACACCATATATTTT
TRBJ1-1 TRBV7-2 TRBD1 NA CASSSRTGSEAFF TGTGCCAGCAGCTCCAGGACAGGGTCTGAAGCTTTCTTT
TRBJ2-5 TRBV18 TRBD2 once CASSPRTSGGETQYF TGTGCCAGCTCACCAAGGACTAGCGGGGGAGAGACCCAGTACTTC
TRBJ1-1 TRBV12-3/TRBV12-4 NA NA CASIGTEAFF TGTGCCAGCATCGGCACTGAAGCTTTCTTT
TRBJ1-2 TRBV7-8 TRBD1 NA CASSLGWGGQNTF TGTGCCAGCAGCTTAGGATGGGGGGGACAGAACACCTTC
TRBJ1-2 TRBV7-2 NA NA CASSRGSYGYTF TGTGCCAGCAGCCGCGGAAGCTATGGCTACACCTTC
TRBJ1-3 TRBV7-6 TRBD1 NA CASSLVGAGGHSGNTIYF TGTGCCAGCAGCTTAGTCGGGGCAGGGGGCCACTCTGGAAACACCATATATTTT
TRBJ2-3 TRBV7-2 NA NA CASSSSRSADTQYF TGTGCCAGCAGCTCATCTAGAAGCGCAGATACGCAGTATTTT
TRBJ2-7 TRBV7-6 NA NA CASSVDKSFEQYF TGTGCCAGCTCCGTGGACAAGAGCTTCGAGCAGTACTTC
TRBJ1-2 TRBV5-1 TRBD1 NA CASSGGQPANYGYTF TGCGCCAGCAGCGGGGGACAGCCTGCTAACTATGGCTACACCTTC
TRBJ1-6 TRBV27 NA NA CASSPETSYNSPLHF TGTGCCAGCAGTCCGGAGACCTCCTATAATTCACCCCTCCACTTT
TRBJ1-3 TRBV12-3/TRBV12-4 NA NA CASSANSGNTIYF TGTGCCAGCAGTGCCAACAGTGGAAACACCATATATTTT
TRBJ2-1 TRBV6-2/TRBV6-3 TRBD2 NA CASSTAGTSSFF TGTGCCAGCAGTACGGCGGGGACTAGTTCTTTCTTC
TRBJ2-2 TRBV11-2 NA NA CASSKRQTNTGELFF TGTGCCAGCAGCAAACGACAGACGAACACCGGGGAGCTGTTTTTT
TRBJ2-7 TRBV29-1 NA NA CSVGALTGEQYF TGCAGCGTTGGAGCTTTGACGGGTGAGCAGTACTTC
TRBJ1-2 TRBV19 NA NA CATGTRASDGYTF TGTGCCACGGGGACAAGGGCTTCGGATGGTTACACCTTC
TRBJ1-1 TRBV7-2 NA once CASSNQGNTEAFF TGTGCCAGCAGTAACCAGGGGAACACTGAAGCTTTCTTT